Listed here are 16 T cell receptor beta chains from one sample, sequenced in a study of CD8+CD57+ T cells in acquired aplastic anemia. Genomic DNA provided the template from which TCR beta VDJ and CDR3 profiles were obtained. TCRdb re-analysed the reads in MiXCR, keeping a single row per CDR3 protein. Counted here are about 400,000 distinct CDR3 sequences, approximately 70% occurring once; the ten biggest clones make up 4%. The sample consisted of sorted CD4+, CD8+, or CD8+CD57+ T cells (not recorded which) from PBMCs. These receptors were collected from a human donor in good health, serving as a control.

CDR3 in amino acids: CSARTTVQEYEQYF. For the CDR3, the DNA is TGCAGTGCTAGAACTACCGTCCAAGAGTACGAGCAGTACTTC. The rearrangement joins TRBV20-1 to TRBJ2-7; D gene unclear. Trimming cost V 2 bases and J 4 bases, with 15 bases left between them. This CDR3 is 14 amino acids long. CDR1 is DFQATT, CDR2 SNEGSKA, per germline (reference sequence).

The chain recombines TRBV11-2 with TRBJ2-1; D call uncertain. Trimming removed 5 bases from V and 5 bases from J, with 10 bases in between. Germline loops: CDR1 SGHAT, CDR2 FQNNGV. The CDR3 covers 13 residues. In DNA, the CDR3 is TGTGCCAGCAGCCAATCACAGAACAATGAGCAGTTCTTC. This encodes CASSQSQNNEQFF.

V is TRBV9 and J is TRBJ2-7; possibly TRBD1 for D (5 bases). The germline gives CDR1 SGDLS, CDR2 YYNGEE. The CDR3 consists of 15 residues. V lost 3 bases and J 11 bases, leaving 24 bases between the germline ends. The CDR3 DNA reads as TGTGCCAGCAGCGGCGGACACGAGAGCGCTGGGGCCAAGTACTTC. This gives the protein CASSGGHESAGAKYF.

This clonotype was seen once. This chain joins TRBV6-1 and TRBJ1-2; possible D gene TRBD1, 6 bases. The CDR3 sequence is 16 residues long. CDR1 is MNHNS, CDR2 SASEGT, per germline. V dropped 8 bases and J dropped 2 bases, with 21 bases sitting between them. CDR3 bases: TGTGCCAGCGAAAAGGGGACAAGGCCTAGGAACTATGGCTACACCTTC. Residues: CASEKGTRPRNYGYTF.

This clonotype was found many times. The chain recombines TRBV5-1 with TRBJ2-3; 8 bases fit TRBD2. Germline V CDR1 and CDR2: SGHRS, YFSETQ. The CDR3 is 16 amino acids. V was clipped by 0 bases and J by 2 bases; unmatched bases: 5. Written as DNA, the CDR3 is TGCGCCAGCAGCTTGGGACTAGCGACGCTCACAGATACGCAGTATTTT. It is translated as CASSLGLATLTDTQYF.

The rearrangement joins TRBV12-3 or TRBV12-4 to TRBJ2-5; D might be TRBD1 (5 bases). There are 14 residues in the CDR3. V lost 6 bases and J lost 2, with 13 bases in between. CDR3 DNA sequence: TGTGCCAGCAGGTTTAGCAGGGATCAAGAGACCCAGTACTTC. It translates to CASRFSRDQETQYF.

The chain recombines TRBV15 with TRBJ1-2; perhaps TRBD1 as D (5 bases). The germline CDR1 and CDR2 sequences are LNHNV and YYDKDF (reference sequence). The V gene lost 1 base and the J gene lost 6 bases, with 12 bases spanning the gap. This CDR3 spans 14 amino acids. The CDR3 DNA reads TGTGCCACCAGCAGAGTAATGGGGGAGCATGGCTACACCTTC. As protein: CATSRVMGEHGYTF.

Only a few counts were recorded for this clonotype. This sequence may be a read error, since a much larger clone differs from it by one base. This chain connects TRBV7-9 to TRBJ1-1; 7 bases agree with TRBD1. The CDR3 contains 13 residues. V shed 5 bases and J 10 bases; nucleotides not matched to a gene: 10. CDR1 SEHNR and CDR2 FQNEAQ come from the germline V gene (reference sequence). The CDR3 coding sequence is TGTGCCAGCAGCCTCGGAGGGGGCGATATAGCTTTCTTT. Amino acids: CASSLGGGDIAFF.

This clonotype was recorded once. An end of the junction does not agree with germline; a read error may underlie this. The CDR3 bases are TGTGCCAGTAGTATAGACAGGGGCTCCTACCAGCAGTACTTC. Protein sequence: CASSIDRGSYQQYF. The chain carries TRBV19 and TRBJ2-7; perhaps TRBD1 as D (6 bases). This CDR3 region has 14 residues. In germline, CDR1 is LNHDA, CDR2 SQIVND (reference sequence).

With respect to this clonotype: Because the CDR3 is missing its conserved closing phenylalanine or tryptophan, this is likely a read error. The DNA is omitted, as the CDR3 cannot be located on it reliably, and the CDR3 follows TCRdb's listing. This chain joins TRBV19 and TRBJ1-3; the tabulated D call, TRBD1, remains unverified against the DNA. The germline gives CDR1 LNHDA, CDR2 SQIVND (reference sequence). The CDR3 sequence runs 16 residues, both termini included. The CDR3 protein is CASSIDIGGGEQFFWL.

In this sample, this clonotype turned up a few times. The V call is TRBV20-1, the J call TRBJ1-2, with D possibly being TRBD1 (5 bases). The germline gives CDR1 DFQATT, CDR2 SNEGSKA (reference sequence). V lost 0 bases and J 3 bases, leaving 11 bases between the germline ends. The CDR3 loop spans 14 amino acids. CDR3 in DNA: TGCAGTGCTAGAGATCCGTCGGGGGACTATGGCTACACCTTC. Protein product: CSARDPSGDYGYTF.

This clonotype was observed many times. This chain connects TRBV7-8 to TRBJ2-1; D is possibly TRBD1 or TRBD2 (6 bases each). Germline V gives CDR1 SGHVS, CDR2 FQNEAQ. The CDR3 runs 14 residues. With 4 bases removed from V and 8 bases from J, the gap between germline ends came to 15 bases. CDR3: CASSSPRGEDEQFF. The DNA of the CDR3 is TGTGCCAGCAGCTCCCCGAGGGGGGAGGATGAGCAGTTCTTC.

CDR3 nucleotide sequence: TGTGCCAGCAGCTTCCCGGGGCGTATGGAAAGCAATATATATTTT. Translated, it gives CASSFPGRMESNIYF. The genes are TRBV7-2 and TRBJ1-3, with D perhaps TRBD1 (5 bases). This CDR3 is 15 amino acids long. Germline loops: CDR1 SGHTA, CDR2 FQGNSA. Trimming left V 3 bases short and J 13 bases short, with 22 bases between.

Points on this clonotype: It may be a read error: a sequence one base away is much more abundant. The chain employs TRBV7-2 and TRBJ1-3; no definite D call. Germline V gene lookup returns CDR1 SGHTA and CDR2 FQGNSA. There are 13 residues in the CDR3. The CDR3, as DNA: TGTGCCAGCAGCGTGATGGTCGGAACCACCATATATTTT. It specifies CASSVMVGTTIYF.

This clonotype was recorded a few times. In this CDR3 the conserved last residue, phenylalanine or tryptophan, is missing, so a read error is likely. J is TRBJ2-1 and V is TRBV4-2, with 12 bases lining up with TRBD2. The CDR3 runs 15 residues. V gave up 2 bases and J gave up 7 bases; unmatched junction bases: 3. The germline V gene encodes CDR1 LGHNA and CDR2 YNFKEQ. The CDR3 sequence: CASSQSSGGGNEQFI. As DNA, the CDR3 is TGTGCCAGCAGCCAATCTAGCGGGGGGGGGAATGAGCAGTTCATC.

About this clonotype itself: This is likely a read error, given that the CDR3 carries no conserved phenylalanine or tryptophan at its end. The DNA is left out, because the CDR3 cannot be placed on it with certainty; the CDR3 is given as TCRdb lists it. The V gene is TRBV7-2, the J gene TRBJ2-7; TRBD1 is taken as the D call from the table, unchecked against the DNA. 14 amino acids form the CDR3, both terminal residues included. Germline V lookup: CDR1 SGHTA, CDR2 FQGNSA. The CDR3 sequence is CASSFEGEIQKTQS.